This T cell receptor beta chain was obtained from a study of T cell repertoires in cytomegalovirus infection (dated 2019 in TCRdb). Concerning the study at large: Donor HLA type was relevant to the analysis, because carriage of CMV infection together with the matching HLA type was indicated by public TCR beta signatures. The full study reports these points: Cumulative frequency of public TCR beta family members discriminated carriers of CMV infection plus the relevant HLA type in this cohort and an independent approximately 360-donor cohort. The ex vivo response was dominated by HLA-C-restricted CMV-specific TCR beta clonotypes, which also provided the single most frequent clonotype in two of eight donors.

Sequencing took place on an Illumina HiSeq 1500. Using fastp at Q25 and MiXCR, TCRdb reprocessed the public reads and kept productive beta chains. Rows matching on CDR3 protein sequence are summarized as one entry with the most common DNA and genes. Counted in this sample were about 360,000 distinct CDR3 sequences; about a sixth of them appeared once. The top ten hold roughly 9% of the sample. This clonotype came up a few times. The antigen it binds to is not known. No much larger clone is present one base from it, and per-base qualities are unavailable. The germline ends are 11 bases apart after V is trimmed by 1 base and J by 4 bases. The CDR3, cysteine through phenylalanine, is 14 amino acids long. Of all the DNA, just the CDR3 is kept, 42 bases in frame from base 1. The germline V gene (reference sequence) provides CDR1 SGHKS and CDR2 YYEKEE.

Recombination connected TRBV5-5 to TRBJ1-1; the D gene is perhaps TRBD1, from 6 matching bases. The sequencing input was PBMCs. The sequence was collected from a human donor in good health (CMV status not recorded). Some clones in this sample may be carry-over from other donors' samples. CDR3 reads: CASSLSPQGTEAFF. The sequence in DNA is TGTGCCAGCAGCTTGAGCCCACAGGGCACTGAAGCTTTCTTT.